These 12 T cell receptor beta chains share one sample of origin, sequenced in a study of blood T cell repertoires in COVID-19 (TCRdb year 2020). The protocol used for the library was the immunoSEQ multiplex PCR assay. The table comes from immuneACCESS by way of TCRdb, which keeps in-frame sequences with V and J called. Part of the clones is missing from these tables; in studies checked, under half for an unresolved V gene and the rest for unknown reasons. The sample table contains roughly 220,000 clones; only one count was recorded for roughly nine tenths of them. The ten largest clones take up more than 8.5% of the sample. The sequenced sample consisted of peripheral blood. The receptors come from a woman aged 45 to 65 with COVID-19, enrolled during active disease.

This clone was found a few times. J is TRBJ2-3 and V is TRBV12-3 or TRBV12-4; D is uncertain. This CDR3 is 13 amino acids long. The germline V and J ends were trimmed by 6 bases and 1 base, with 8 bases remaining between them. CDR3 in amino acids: CASSSGGTDTQYF. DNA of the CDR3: TGTGCCAGCAGCTCCGGTGGCACAGATACGCAGTATTTT.

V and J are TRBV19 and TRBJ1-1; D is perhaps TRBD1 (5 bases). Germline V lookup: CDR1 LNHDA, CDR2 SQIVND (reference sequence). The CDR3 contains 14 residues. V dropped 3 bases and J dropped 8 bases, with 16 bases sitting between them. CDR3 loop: CASSISGQSLEAFF. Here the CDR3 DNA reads TGTGCCAGTAGTATCTCAGGACAAAGCTTAGAAGCTTTCTTT.

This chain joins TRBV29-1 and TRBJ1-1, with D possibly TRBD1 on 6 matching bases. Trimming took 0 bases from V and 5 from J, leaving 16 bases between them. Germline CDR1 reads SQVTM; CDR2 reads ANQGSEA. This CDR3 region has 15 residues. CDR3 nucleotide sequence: TGCAGCGTTGAAGACATGCAGGGGATAGGGACTGAAGCTTTCTTT. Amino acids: CSVEDMQGIGTEAFF.

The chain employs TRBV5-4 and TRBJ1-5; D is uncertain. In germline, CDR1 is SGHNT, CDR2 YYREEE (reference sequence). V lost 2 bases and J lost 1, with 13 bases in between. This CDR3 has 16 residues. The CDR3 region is CASSLGGSLSNQPQHF. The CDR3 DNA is TGTGCCAGCAGCTTAGGAGGGAGCTTAAGCAATCAGCCCCAGCATTTT.

The CDR3 protein is CATRNQGFADTQYF. In DNA form, the CDR3 reads TGCGCCACCAGAAATCAGGGGTTCGCGGATACGCAGTATTTT. This sequence joins TRBV5-1 and TRBJ2-3, with D possibly TRBD1 on 6 matching bases. V was trimmed by 9 bases and J by 6 bases, leaving 20 bases between them. Per the germline V gene, CDR1 is SGHRS and CDR2 is YFSETQ. This CDR3 comprises 14 residues.

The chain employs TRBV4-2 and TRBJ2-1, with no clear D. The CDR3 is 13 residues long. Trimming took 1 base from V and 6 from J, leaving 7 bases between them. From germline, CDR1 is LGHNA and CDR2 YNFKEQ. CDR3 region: CASSQGGFNEQFF. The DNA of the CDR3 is TGTGCCAGCAGCCAAGGAGGTTTCAATGAGCAGTTCTTC.

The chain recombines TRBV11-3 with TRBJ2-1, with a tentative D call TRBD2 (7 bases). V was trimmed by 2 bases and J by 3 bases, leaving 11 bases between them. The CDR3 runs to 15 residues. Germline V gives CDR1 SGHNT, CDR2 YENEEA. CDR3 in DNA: TGTGCCAGCAGCTTAAAGAGGGGGGGCTACAATGAGCAGTTCTTC. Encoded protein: CASSLKRGGYNEQFF.

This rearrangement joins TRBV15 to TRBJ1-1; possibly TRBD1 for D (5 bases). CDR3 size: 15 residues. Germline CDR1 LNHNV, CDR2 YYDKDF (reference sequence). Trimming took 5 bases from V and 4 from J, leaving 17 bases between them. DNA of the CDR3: TGTGCCACCAGCCCACGTGGGGGGTTGGGCACTGAAGCTTTCTTT. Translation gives CATSPRGGLGTEAFF.

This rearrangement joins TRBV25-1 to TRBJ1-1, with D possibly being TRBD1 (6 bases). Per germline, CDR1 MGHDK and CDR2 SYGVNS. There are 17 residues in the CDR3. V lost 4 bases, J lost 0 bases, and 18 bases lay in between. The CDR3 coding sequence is TGTGCCAGCAGTGCCGGACAGCTTACAGGCTTGAACACTGAAGCTTTCTTT. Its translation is CASSAGQLTGLNTEAFF. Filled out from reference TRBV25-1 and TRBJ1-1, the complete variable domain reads EADIYQTPRYLVIGTGKKITLECSQTMGHDKMYWYQQDPGMELHLIHYSYGVNSTEKGDLSSESTVSRIRTEHFPLTLESARPSHTSQYLCASSAGQLTGLNTEAFFGQGTRLTVV.

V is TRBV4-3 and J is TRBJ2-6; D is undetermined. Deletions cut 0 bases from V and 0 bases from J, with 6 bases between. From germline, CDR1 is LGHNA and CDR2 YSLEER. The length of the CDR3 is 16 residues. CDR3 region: CASSQDSTSGANVLTF. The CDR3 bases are TGCGCCAGCAGCCAAGATAGTACCTCTGGGGCCAACGTCCTGACTTTC.

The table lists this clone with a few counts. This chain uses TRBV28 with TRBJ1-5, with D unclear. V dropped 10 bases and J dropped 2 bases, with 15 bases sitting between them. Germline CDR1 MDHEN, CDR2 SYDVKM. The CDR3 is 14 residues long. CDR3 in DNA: TGTGCCACCGAGGGCCAACCGGGCAATCAGCCCCAGCATTTT. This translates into CATEGQPGNQPQHF.

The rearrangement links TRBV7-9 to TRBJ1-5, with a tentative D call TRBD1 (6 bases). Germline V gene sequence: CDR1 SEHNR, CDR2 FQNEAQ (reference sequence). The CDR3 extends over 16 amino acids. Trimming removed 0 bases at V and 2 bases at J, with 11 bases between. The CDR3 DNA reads TGTGCCAGCAGCTTAGCGGGGGCATGGCGCAATCAGCCCCAGCATTTT. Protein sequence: CASSLAGAWRNQPQHF.